The 14 T cell receptor beta chains presented below share a single source sample, sequenced in a study of response to subunit inactivated influenza vaccine. TCRdb reanalysed the RT-PCR reads using MiXCR and keeps one entry per CDR3 protein. The sample consists of 700,000 to 800,000 distinct CDR3 sequences, approximately 17% of them appearing once. The sequencing used PBMCs from blood, collected 4 to 6 days after vaccination. The receptors here all came from a man in his fifties or sixties who received an inactivated influenza vaccine.

The chain recombines TRBV7-2 with TRBJ2-3; 8 nucleotides agree with TRBD2. The germline CDR1 and CDR2 sequences are SGHTA and FQGNSA. V dropped 3 bases and J dropped 3; count of bases not matched to a gene: 5. This CDR3 has 15 residues. The CDR3 DNA follows: TGTGCCAGCAGCTTTCGGGGGGGCCTGACAGATACGCAGTATTTT. Its protein product is CASSFRGGLTDTQYF. The full variable domain, its missing parts supplied by reference TRBV7-2 and TRBJ2-3, is GAGVSQSPSNKVTEKGKDVELRCDPISGHTALYWYRQSLGQGLEFLIYFQGNSAPDKSGLPSDRFSAERTGGSVSTLTIQRTQQEDSAVYLCASSFRGGLTDTQYFGPGTRLTVL.

The chain has TRBV30 and TRBJ2-3, with D uncertain. The V and J ends lost 0 bases and 2 bases respectively, with 12 bases between them. Per the germline V gene, CDR1 is GTSNPN and CDR2 is SVGIG (reference sequence). This CDR3 region has 15 residues. The DNA for the CDR3 is TGTGCCTGGAGTGTACGCCAGGCGGTCACAGATACGCAGTATTTT. Amino acids: CAWSVRQAVTDTQYF.

The chain recombines TRBV30 with TRBJ1-1; D ambiguous. From germline, CDR1 is GTSNPN and CDR2 SVGIG (reference sequence). This CDR3 spans 13 amino acids. V was pared by 0 bases and J by 9 bases, with 14 bases between. The CDR3: CAWSVEWRPKAFF. DNA for the CDR3: TGTGCCTGGAGTGTAGAATGGCGTCCTAAAGCTTTCTTT.

This clonotype has a handful of counts. The V gene is TRBV5-1, the J gene TRBJ2-1; D not resolved. V dropped 2 bases and J dropped 8 bases, with 11 bases sitting between them. The germline V gene encodes CDR1 SGHRS and CDR2 YFSETQ. The CDR3 sequence is 13 residues long. The CDR3 spells CASSFLGGYEQFF. The CDR3 DNA is TGCGCCAGCAGCTTTTTGGGCGGCTATGAGCAGTTCTTC.

This clonotype was observed a handful of times. The DNA for the CDR3 is TGCAGTTTCATGCCAGGTAGACAGCCCCAGCATTTT. Encoded protein: CSFMPGRQPQHF. The rearrangement links TRBV29-1 to TRBJ1-5; no definite D call. Per the germline V gene, CDR1 is SQVTM and CDR2 is ANQGSEA. The CDR3 runs to 12 residues.

The chain couples TRBV5-1 to TRBJ2-3, with a tentative D call TRBD2 (5 bases). The V end was cut by 3 bases, the J end by 2 bases, with 16 bases between. This CDR3 contains 16 residues. Germline CDR1 and CDR2: SGHRS and YFSETQ. The CDR3 loop reads CASSYLLDTATDTQYF. In nucleotides, the CDR3 is TGCGCCAGCAGCTATCTACTAGATACCGCCACAGATACGCAGTATTTT. Combining the CDR3 with reference TRBV5-1 and TRBJ2-3 gives the whole variable domain KAGVTQTPRYLIKTRGQQVTLSCSPISGHRSVSWYQQTPGQGLQFLFEYFSETQRNKGNFPGRFSGRQFSNSRSEMNVSTLELGDSALYLCASSYLLDTATDTQYFGPGTRLTVL.

The gene calls are TRBV7-9 and TRBJ2-3; the match to TRBD1 covers 8 bases. Germline CDR1 reads SEHNR; CDR2 reads FQNEAQ (reference sequence). The junction had 8 bases not matched to a gene; V was cut back by 5 bases and J by 1 base. The CDR3 consists of 16 residues. CDR3 residues: CASSPGQGSGTDTQYF. Here the CDR3 DNA reads TGTGCCAGCAGCCCAGGACAGGGTTCGGGCACAGATACGCAGTATTTT.

This clonotype was counted many times. The chain links TRBV5-1 to TRBJ2-2; D unresolved. The CDR3 consists of 14 residues. The germline V and J ends were trimmed by 0 bases and 5 bases, with 8 bases remaining between them. Looked up from germline, CDR1 is SGHRS and CDR2 is YFSETQ. Written as DNA, the CDR3 is TGCGCCAGCAGCTTGGCCGAGACGACCGGGGAGCTGTTTTTT. This translates into CASSLAETTGELFF.

This clonotype was observed a single time. The CDR3 coding sequence is TGCAGTGCTCCCTCGGCGAGCGGGAGGGAGAATGAGCAGTTCTTC. This translates into CSAPSASGRENEQFF. This chain links TRBV20-1 with TRBJ2-1, with TRBD2 matching 10 bases. Germline V gives CDR1 DFQATT, CDR2 SNEGSKA (reference sequence). The V and J ends lost 5 bases and 7 bases, in that order; junction bases with no gene match: 11. The CDR3 runs 15 residues.

The V call is TRBV11-2, the J call TRBJ2-4; 7 bases are a match to TRBD1. CDR1 is SGHAT, CDR2 FQNNGV, per germline. J lost 2 bases, V lost 3 bases, and 16 bases had no gene match. This CDR3 spans 19 amino acids. CDR3 amino acids: CASSFHRTGGPETKNIQYF. DNA for the CDR3: TGTGCCAGCAGCTTTCACCGGACAGGTGGGCCCGAAACCAAAAACATTCAGTACTTC.

V gene TRBV27 combines with J gene TRBJ2-2; no clear D gene. The CDR3 consists of 15 residues. Trimming removed 0 bases from V and 4 bases from J, with 9 bases in between. The germline gives CDR1 MNHEY, CDR2 SMNVEV (reference sequence). Here the CDR3 DNA reads TGTGCCAGCAGTTTATCGCCGCCCCGCACCGGGGAGCTGTTTTTT. It is translated as CASSLSPPRTGELFF.

The gene calls are TRBV20-1 and TRBJ2-2; tentatively, D is TRBD1 or TRBD2 (5 bases each). Trimming took off 2 bases at V and 4 bases at J, with 23 bases between the two ends. From germline, CDR1 is DFQATT and CDR2 SNEGSKA (reference sequence). The CDR3 runs to 18 residues. DNA for the CDR3: TGCAGTGCTAGACCCCCCCGCGCAGAGGGGCGCGGCACCGGGGAGCTGTTTTTT. Residues: CSARPPRAEGRGTGELFF.

This clonotype was recorded a few times. The gene calls are TRBV4-3 and TRBJ1-5; 10 nucleotides line up with TRBD1. The CDR3 consists of 17 residues. Germline values: CDR1 LGHNA, CDR2 YSLEER. The V segment lost 3 bases and the J segment 2 bases; nucleotides outside the gene matches: 7. This chain's CDR3 is CASSQTGGLLGNQPQHF. Here the CDR3 DNA reads TGCGCCAGCAGCCAGACAGGGGGCTTGCTGGGCAATCAGCCCCAGCATTTT.

This clonotype was seen more than once but under ten times. The genes are TRBV15 and TRBJ2-7; D gene uncertain. The germline gives CDR1 LNHNV, CDR2 YYDKDF (reference sequence). This CDR3 is built from 15 residues. The V and J ends lost 0 bases and 0 bases respectively, with 9 bases between them. The CDR3: CATSRDRWSSYEQYF. In DNA form, the CDR3 reads TGTGCCACCAGCAGAGATCGGTGGAGCTCCTACGAGCAGTACTTC.